The 10 T cell receptor beta chains below were found in one sample sequenced in a study of shared clonotypes between healthy human individuals. The repertoire was sequenced with immunoSEQ multiplex PCR; TCRdb's copy has only in-frame clones and lacks some. Among approximately 2,300,000 clones listed, 92% were seen once. The specimen was naive CD4+ T cells from PBMCs. Subset in this sample: CD45RA+ positively selected. Receptors were obtained from a young man in good health. Some clones in this sample may be carry-over from other donors' samples.

This clone has more than one count but fewer than ten. The chain joins TRBV7-2 to TRBJ1-1; D remains ambiguous. V lost 6 bases, J lost 2 bases, and 13 bases lay in between. Germline assignment: CDR1 SGHTA and CDR2 FQGNSA. This CDR3 is built from 14 residues. CDR3 region: CASSWTAKNTEAFF. CDR3 sequence (DNA): TGTGCCAGCAGTTGGACGGCGAAAAACACTGAAGCTTTCTTT.

This chain connects TRBV7-6 to TRBJ2-1; 15 nucleotides line up with TRBD2. The CDR3 is 21 residues long. The junction had 12 bases not matched to a gene; V was cut back by 3 bases and J by 0 bases. Germline V lookup: CDR1 SGHVS, CDR2 FNYEAQ. The CDR3 loop reads CASSFPYGGTSGRSSYNEQFF. In DNA, the CDR3 is TGTGCCAGCAGCTTCCCCTACGGCGGGACTAGCGGGAGGAGCTCCTACAATGAGCAGTTCTTC.

The V call is TRBV19, the J call TRBJ1-1; D is ambiguous. CDR1 LNHDA and CDR2 SQIVND come from the germline V gene (reference sequence). Trimming pared 6 bases from V and 4 bases from J, leaving 15 bases between. The CDR3 runs 14 residues. CDR3 nucleotides: TGTGCCAGTAGCAAGCGTAGGTTAGGCACTGAAGCTTTCTTT. This sequence encodes CASSKRRLGTEAFF.

J is TRBJ2-1 and V is TRBV28; the D is unclear. V was trimmed by 7 bases and J by 8 bases, leaving 12 bases between them. Germline CDR1 and CDR2: MDHEN and SYDVKM. CDR3 length: 12 amino acids. CDR3 nucleotide sequence: TGTGCCAGCAACCCACGTGAGGATGAGCAGTTCTTC. It is translated as CASNPREDEQFF.

As regards this clone: Additional DNA sequences in this sample encode the identical CDR3. The chain links TRBV27 to TRBJ1-5, with 9 bases that match TRBD1. This CDR3 contains 13 residues. Trimming took 4 bases from V and 9 from J; bases not matched to a gene: 4. Germline V gene lookup returns CDR1 MNHEY and CDR2 SMNVEV (reference sequence). CDR3: CASSSRQGGPQHF. Written as DNA, the CDR3 is TGTGCCAGCAGTTCCCGACAGGGGGGGCCCCAGCATTTT.

This chain links TRBV19 with TRBJ2-1; tentatively, D is TRBD2 (6 bases). In germline, CDR1 is LNHDA, CDR2 SQIVND (reference sequence). V lost 1 base and J lost 4, with 8 bases in between. This CDR3 comprises 14 residues. The CDR3 loop reads CASSIGGTYNEQFF. The CDR3 DNA is TGTGCCAGTAGTATAGGCGGGACTTACAATGAGCAGTTCTTC.

Comment on this clone: Other DNA variants within this sample encode the same CDR3. The chain has TRBV5-1 and TRBJ2-1; weak D call: TRBD1 (5 bases). With 0 bases removed from V and 7 bases from J, the gap between germline ends came to 11 bases. This CDR3 spans 14 amino acids. The germline CDR1 and CDR2 sequences are SGHRS and YFSETQ. The CDR3, as DNA: TGCGCCAGCAGCTTGGGAGCAGGGAATAATGAGCAGTTCTTC. Its protein product is CASSLGAGNNEQFF.

This chain links TRBV18 with TRBJ2-5; no definite D call. The CDR3 is 13 amino acids. V dropped 2 bases and J dropped 5 bases, with 9 bases sitting between them. Germline loops: CDR1 KGHSH, CDR2 LQKENI. The CDR3: CASSPSLLETQYF. The CDR3 DNA reads as TGTGCCAGCTCACCATCTCTTTTGGAGACCCAGTACTTC.

The chain employs TRBV18 and TRBJ2-7, with D unclear. The CDR3 extends over 14 amino acids. CDR1 is KGHSH and CDR2 is LQKENI in the germline V gene. V was clipped by 3 bases and J by 6 bases, with 15 bases between them. The CDR3 loop is CASSPSVEKSEQYF. The CDR3 DNA is TGTGCCAGCTCACCTTCTGTAGAGAAATCCGAGCAGTACTTC.

The rearrangement links TRBV19 to TRBJ2-1, with 12 bases lining up with TRBD2. The CDR3 contains 14 residues. V lost 6 bases to trimming and J lost 12 bases; unmatched junction nucleotides: 9. Germline CDR1 and CDR2: LNHDA and SQIVND (reference sequence). CDR3 DNA: TGTGCCAGTAGCCCAGGACTAGCGGGAACGGCGCAGTTCTTC. Encoded protein: CASSPGLAGTAQFF.